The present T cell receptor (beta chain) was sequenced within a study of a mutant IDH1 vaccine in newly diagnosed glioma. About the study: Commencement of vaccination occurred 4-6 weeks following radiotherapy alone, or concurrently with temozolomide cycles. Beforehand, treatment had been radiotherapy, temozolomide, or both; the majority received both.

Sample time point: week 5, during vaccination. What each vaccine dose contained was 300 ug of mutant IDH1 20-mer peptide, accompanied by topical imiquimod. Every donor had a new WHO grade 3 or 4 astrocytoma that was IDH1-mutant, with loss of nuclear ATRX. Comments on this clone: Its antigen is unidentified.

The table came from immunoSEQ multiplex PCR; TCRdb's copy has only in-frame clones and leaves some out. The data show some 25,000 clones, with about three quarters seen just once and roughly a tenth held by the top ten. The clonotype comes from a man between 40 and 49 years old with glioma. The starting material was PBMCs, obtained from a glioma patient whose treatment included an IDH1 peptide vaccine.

The CDR3 coding sequence is TGTGCCAGCGGAAATCTAGCGGGAAGAGCGGAGACCCAGTACTTC. Translation: CASGNLAGRAETQYF. The rearrangement joins TRBV2 to TRBJ2-5; 9 nucleotides align to TRBD2. The length of the CDR3 is 15 residues. The germline CDR1 and CDR2 sequences are SNHLY and FYNNEI. The J segment lost 5 bases and the V segment lost 8 bases, leaving 12 bases of the junction unmatched.